Described below is a single T cell receptor beta chain sequence and its context. Its antigen remains unknown. The study team obtained lesional scalp punch biopsies and peripheral blood from alopecia areata patients. Starting from PBMCs, sorting isolated CD4+ and CD8+ T cells. V dropped 6 bases and J dropped 7 bases, with 19 bases sitting between them. The CDR3 length is 15 residues. This sample stems from a study of CD8+ T cells in alopecia areata. Reverse transcribed after extraction, RNA yielded cDNA as the sequencing template. Assay used: immunoSEQ multiplex PCR; TCRdb lists only in-frame clones, some missing. The sample yields about 97,000 clones, 41% seen once. Study-level findings and limits: Clonality in lesional scalp, especially alopecia totalis/universalis, exceeded that of normal scalp.

V usage is TRBV23-1 and J usage is TRBJ2-1, with TRBD1 as a possible D gene (6 bases). TRBV23-1 qualifies as an ORF whose function is uncertain. Source material: CD4+ T cells sorted from blood. This clonotype was sampled from a human donor with alopecia areata. The CDR3 region has the DNA TGCGCCAGCAGCCAACGGACAGAAAGGGGTAATGAGCAGTTCTTC. Protein: CASSQRTERGNEQFF.